This TCR beta chain was profiled in a study of blood T cell repertoires in COVID-19. Sequencing was performed with immunoSEQ multiplex PCR; in TCRdb, only in-frame clones are kept and a portion is missing. The table lists approximately 300,000 clones, around 90% of them singletons, with about 6.8% in the top ten. Germline lookup yields CDR1 LGHDT and CDR2 YNNKEL (reference sequence). CDR3 length: 16 residues. The V end lost 0 bases, the J end lost 1 base, and 13 bases lay between the germline ends. The receptor comes from a woman under 40 with COVID-19, enrolled during active disease. Sequencing used peripheral blood. The J gene is TRBJ2-7, the V gene TRBV3-1 (or the pseudogene TRBV3-2); D possibly corresponds to TRBD1 (5 bases). The chain's CDR3 is CASSQDRAGCSYEQYF. As DNA, the CDR3 is TGTGCCAGCAGCCAAGACAGGGCAGGATGTTCCTACGAGCAGTACTTC.